This is a list of T cell receptor beta chains from one sample in a study of neoadjuvant nivolumab and ipilimumab in lung cancer. The repertoire was sequenced with immunoSEQ multiplex PCR; TCRdb's copy has only in-frame clones and lacks some. The table has tens of thousands of clones, around 89% seen once. The sample here was blood, taken before neoadjuvant nivolumab, alone or with ipilimumab. Receptors originate from an adult with non-small cell lung cancer. Some clones in this sample may be carry-over from other donors' samples. Each CDR3 is given with its conserved first and last residue. D genes are given only for firm matches. The size of a clone is reported for some rows only, either as once, few or many, or as a class for expanded clones.

V gene	J gene	CDR3 length	D gene	clone size	CDR3 protein	CDR3 DNA
TRBV7-3	TRBJ2-3	13	-	-	CASSLRITDTQYF	TGTGCCAGCAGCTTACGGATCACAGATACGCAGTATTTT
TRBV19	TRBJ2-7	14	-	-	CASSIRAGSYEQYF	TGTGCCAGTAGTATCAGGGCGGGATCCTACGAGCAGTACTTC
TRBV7-9	TRBJ2-3	16	TRBD1	-	CASSLGSGTGKDTQYF	TGTGCCAGCAGCTTAGGGTCTGGGACAGGGAAAGATACGCAGTATTTT
TRBV5-1	TRBJ2-2	19	TRBD2	-	CASSSRSGLAGGGTGELFF	TGCGCCAGCAGCTCAAGATCAGGACTAGCGGGAGGGGGCACCGGGGAGCTGTTTTTT
TRBV5-1	TRBJ2-3	13	-	-	CASSSPSTDTQYF	TGCGCCAGCAGCTCCCCCAGCACAGATACGCAGTATTTT
TRBV6-5	TRBJ1-1	15	-	-	CASTYSGLMNTEAFF	TGTGCCAGCACCTACTCAGGGTTAATGAACACTGAAGCTTTCTTT
TRBV11-2	TRBJ2-7	18	-	-	CASSLGYLKGGYHYEQYF	TGTGCCAGCAGCTTAGGGTACTTGAAGGGCGGGTATCACTACGAGCAGTACTTC
TRBV18	TRBJ2-2	13	-	-	CASRTSNTGELFF	TGTGCCAGCCGGACTTCAAACACCGGGGAGCTGTTTTTT
TRBV29-1	TRBJ2-3	12	TRBD2	-	CSVEGGTDTQYF	TGCAGCGTTGAGGGAGGGACAGATACGCAGTATTTT
TRBV4-1	TRBJ2-5	13	-	-	CASSQQVQETQYF	TGCGCCAGCAGCCAACAGGTACAAGAGACCCAGTACTTC
TRBV7-9	TRBJ2-2	15	-	-	CASSSPGQRTGELFF	TGTGCCAGCAGCTCGCCGGGACAACGCACCGGGGAGCTGTTTTTT
TRBV5-1	TRBJ1-1	14	-	-	CASSLGIKNTEAFF	TGCGCCAGCAGCTTGGGTATCAAGAACACTGAAGCTTTCTTT
TRBV30	TRBJ2-3	15	TRBD2	-	CAWSSGLAGTDTQYF	TGTGCCTGGAGTTCGGGACTAGCGGGCACAGATACGCAGTATTTT
TRBV30	TRBJ1-1	13	-	-	CAWSAPPRGKAFF	TGTGCCTGGAGTGCCCCCCCGCGGGGGAAAGCTTTCTTT
TRBV13	TRBJ2-3	11	-	-	CASRFTDTQYF	TGTGCCAGCAGGTTCACAGATACGCAGTATTTT
TRBV30	TRBJ2-5	12	-	-	CAWLGGQETQYF	TGTGCCTGGTTGGGAGGCCAAGAGACCCAGTACTTC
TRBV10-3	TRBJ2-7	14	-	-	CAISEPRLAGVQYF	TGTGCCATCAGTGAGCCCCGTCTAGCTGGGGTGCAGTACTTC
TRBV27	TRBJ2-2	15	-	-	CASSLGGTYTGELFF	TGTGCCAGCAGTTTAGGTGGAACCTACACCGGGGAGCTGTTTTTT
TRBV29-1	TRBJ2-7	13	-	-	CSVLPDPGYEQYF	TGCAGCGTTCTACCGGACCCTGGCTACGAGCAGTACTTC
TRBV27	TRBJ2-5	12	TRBD1	once	CASRGQWGTQYF	TGTGCCAGCAGGGGACAGTGGGGGACCCAGTACTTC
TRBV5-1	TRBJ2-4	14	-	-	CASSSGTGKGIQYF	TGCGCCAGCAGCTCTGGGACGGGCAAAGGCATTCAGTACTTC
TRBV5-4	TRBJ2-7	12	TRBD1	-	CASSRDSYEQYF	TGTGCCAGCAGCCGGGACAGCTACGAGCAGTACTTC
TRBV7-9	TRBJ1-1	14	-	few	CASSLKGGNTEAFF	TGTGCCAGCAGCTTAAAAGGGGGAAACACTGAAGCTTTCTTT
TRBV7-2	TRBJ1-2	15	-	-	CASSLFERGTYGYTF	TGTGCCAGCAGCTTATTCGAAAGGGGGACCTATGGCTACACCTTC
TRBV5-1	TRBJ2-5	13	TRBD1	-	CASSLTGGETQYF	TGCGCCAGCAGCCTTACAGGGGGCGAGACCCAGTACTTC
TRBV9	TRBJ2-5	16	TRBD2	-	CASSTIAGGLKETQYF	TGTGCCAGCAGCACGATAGCGGGAGGGCTGAAAGAGACCCAGTACTTC
TRBV6-1	TRBJ2-5	12	-	few	CASSRAQETQYF	TGTGCCAGCAGTAGAGCCCAAGAGACCCAGTACTTC
TRBV5-1	TRBJ2-7	12	TRBD1	-	CASRDREYEQYF	TGCGCCAGCAGGGACAGGGAATACGAGCAGTACTTC
TRBV29-1	TRBJ1-4	12	-	-	CSVEGNEEKLFF	TGCAGCGTTGAAGGTAATGAGGAAAAACTGTTTTTT
TRBV7-9	TRBJ1-4	15	-	medium-sized	CASSSTGGDQGELFF	TGTGCCAGCAGTTCAACCGGAGGGGACCAAGGGGAACTGTTTTTT
TRBV18	TRBJ1-2	13	-	-	CASAQEANYGYTF	TGTGCCAGCGCACAGGAAGCTAACTATGGCTACACCTTC
TRBV5-1	TRBJ2-3	13	-	-	CASSLAGTDTQYF	TGCGCCAGCAGCTTGGCAGGCACAGATACGCAGTATTTT
TRBV9	TRBJ2-7	15	TRBD1	few	CASSVTGQGAGEQYF	TGTGCCAGCAGCGTGACAGGACAGGGGGCTGGCGAGCAGTACTTC
TRBV10-3	TRBJ2-2	14	TRBD1	-	CAITGGSNTGELFF	TGTGCCATTACAGGGGGCTCGAACACCGGGGAGCTGTTTTTT
TRBV7-9	TRBJ1-2	15	TRBD1	-	CASSHRPGGSGGYTF	TGTGCCAGCAGCCACCGGCCAGGGGGCTCAGGCGGCTACACCTTC
TRBV27	TRBJ2-7	16	-	-	CASSFNVATKSPEQYF	TGTGCCAGCAGTTTTAACGTCGCGACAAAGTCCCCCGAGCAGTACTTC
TRBV7-9	TRBJ1-5	16	TRBD1	-	CASSLEGRQGQGPQHF	TGTGCCAGCAGCTTAGAGGGGAGACAGGGCCAAGGACCCCAGCATTTT